The 22 T cell receptor beta chains reported below all come from one sample, sequenced in a study of T cells in localized non-small cell lung cancer. Profiling relied on immunoSEQ multiplex PCR, and the TCRdb table lists in-frame clones only, not all of them. The sample yields around 41,000 clones, about nine tenths seen once. The specimen comprised peripheral blood, sampled before any cancer treatment. The receptors come from a female donor of 60 years or more with stage I squamous cell lung carcinoma.

In DNA form, the CDR3 reads TGTGCCAGCTCCCCCCGGACAGGGGCGGAAGAGACCCAGTACTTC. Its protein product is CASSPRTGAEETQYF. The chain recombines TRBV18 with TRBJ2-5; 9 positions match TRBD1. J was trimmed by 3 bases and V by 6 bases; bases with no gene match: 8. Germline CDR1 KGHSH, CDR2 LQKENI. The CDR3 loop spans 15 amino acids.

The J gene is TRBJ2-2, the V gene TRBV5-4, with D possibly TRBD2 on 7 matching bases. V was trimmed by 0 bases and J by 4 bases, leaving 13 bases between them. The germline gives CDR1 SGHNT, CDR2 YYREEE (reference sequence). The CDR3 contains 16 residues. The CDR3 protein is CASSLGGGVSTGELFF. As DNA, the CDR3 is TGTGCCAGCAGCTTGGGCGGGGGCGTGAGCACCGGGGAGCTGTTTTTT. The full variable domain, completed using reference TRBV5-4 and TRBJ2-2, is ETGVTQSPTHLIKTRGQQVTLRCSSQSGHNTVSWYQQALGQGPQFIFQYYREEENGRGNFPPRFSGLQFPNYSSELNVNALELDDSALYLCASSLGGGVSTGELFFGEGSRLTVL.

This clone occurred once. The V and J genes are TRBV2 and TRBJ2-7; weak D call: TRBD2 (7 bases). Germline CDR1 SNHLY, CDR2 FYNNEI. CDR3 length equals 15 residues. Trimming cost V 3 bases and J 0 bases, with 12 bases left between them. This CDR3 is CASSEGGASSYEQYF. The CDR3 DNA is TGTGCCAGCAGTGAGGGGGGGGCCAGCTCCTACGAGCAGTACTTC.

The V gene is TRBV18, the J gene TRBJ1-5; the D is unclear. The CDR3 loop spans 13 amino acids. V was shortened by 3 bases and J by 4 bases, with 7 bases between the two germline ends. Germline assignment: CDR1 KGHSH and CDR2 LQKENI. CDR3 bases: TGTGCCAGCTCACCTACAGTGAATCAGCCCCAGCATTTT. Amino acids: CASSPTVNQPQHF.

The chain joins TRBV18 to TRBJ2-7; D gene uncertain. CDR1 is KGHSH, CDR2 LQKENI, per germline. The CDR3 length is 16 residues. Trimming left V 0 bases short and J 0 bases short, with 12 bases between. CDR3 sequence: CASSPPGGLLSYEQYF. The CDR3 nucleotides read TGTGCCAGCTCACCACCCGGTGGCCTCCTCTCCTACGAGCAGTACTTC.

DNA for the CDR3: TGCGCCAGCAGCCCCCCGTCCGAGGGCTACACCTTC. Translating gives CASSPPSEGYTF. The rearrangement uses TRBV4-1 and TRBJ1-2; D gene ambiguous. Germline V gives CDR1 MGHRA, CDR2 YSYEKL. CDR3 length: 12 residues. V was clipped by 4 bases and J by 8 bases, with 11 bases between them.

J is TRBJ1-1 and V is TRBV5-6; a weak D match, TRBD1 (6 bases). Germline V gene data show CDR1 as SGHDT and CDR2 as YYEEEE. Deletions cut 1 base from V and 3 bases from J, with 10 bases between. The length of the CDR3 is 14 residues. This CDR3 reads CASSLLNRDTEAFF. DNA for the CDR3: TGTGCCAGCAGCTTGCTTAACAGGGACACTGAAGCTTTCTTT.

The rearrangement uses TRBV11-2 and TRBJ1-2; a weak D match, TRBD1 (5 bases). V gave up 6 bases and J gave up 5 bases, with 19 bases separating them. CDR1 and CDR2 (germline): SGHAT, FQNNGV. The CDR3 has 15 amino acids. CDR3 loop: CASRPLGRGEYGYTF. The CDR3 nucleotides are TGTGCCAGCAGGCCTCTAGGAAGGGGAGAATATGGCTACACCTTC.

This clone came up a few times. This CDR3 is CSARSERWQYF. DNA for the CDR3: TGCAGTGCTAGATCCGAGAGGTGGCAGTACTTC. This sequence joins TRBV20-1 and TRBJ2-7; no firm D call. Germline assignment: CDR1 DFQATT and CDR2 SNEGSKA (reference sequence). The CDR3 is 11 residues long. V lost 2 bases to trimming and J lost 9 bases, with 11 bases between them.

V is TRBV5-1 and J is TRBJ2-2, with D unresolved. The CDR3 spans 14 residues. The V end lost 1 base, the J end lost 2 bases, and 6 bases lay between the germline ends. CDR1 SGHRS and CDR2 YFSETQ come from the germline V gene. In DNA, the CDR3 is TGCGCCAGCAGCTTGAGAGGAAACACCGGGGAGCTGTTTTTT. Protein sequence: CASSLRGNTGELFF.

This chain joins TRBV15 and TRBJ2-7; TRBD2 agrees at 8 bases. With V trimmed by 4 bases and J by 7 bases, 12 bases remained unmatched. Germline-derived CDR1 and CDR2 are LNHNV and YYDKDF (reference sequence). The CDR3 sequence is 15 residues long. The CDR3 spells CATSTLPGLEGEQYF. The CDR3 DNA reads TGTGCCACCAGCACCCTCCCGGGACTAGAAGGAGAGCAGTACTTC. The entire variable domain, with the rest obtained from reference TRBV15 and TRBJ2-7, is as follows: DAMVIQNPRYQVTQFGKPVTLSCSQTLNHNVMYWYQQKSSQAPKLLFHYYDKDFNNEADTPDNFQSRRPNTSFCFLDIRSPGLGDTAMYLCATSTLPGLEGEQYFGPGTRLTVT.

The chain has TRBV7-2 and TRBJ1-2; 8 bases are shared with TRBD1. The germline gives CDR1 SGHTA, CDR2 FQGNSA. This CDR3 is 16 amino acids long. Unmatched junction bases numbered 15, after V lost 7 bases and J lost 5 bases. CDR3 sequence: CASILSSSDRDYGYTF. CDR3 sequence (DNA): TGTGCCAGCATCCTCTCGTCTTCGGACAGGGATTATGGCTACACCTTC.

Details on this clone: The same CDR3 can be traced to other DNA sequences in this sample. The chain uses TRBV27 and TRBJ1-5; no clear D gene. Trimming took off 1 base at V and 4 bases at J, with 11 bases between the two ends. Germline loops: CDR1 MNHEY, CDR2 SMNVEV (reference sequence). The CDR3 runs 15 residues. CDR3 sequence reads: CASSLYGFGNQPQHF. CDR3 bases: TGTGCCAGCAGTTTATACGGGTTTGGTAATCAGCCCCAGCATTTT.

The chain recombines TRBV4-3 with TRBJ1-1; 8 positions match TRBD1. V shed 1 base, J shed 3 bases, and the junction held 22 bases outside the gene matches. The CDR3 spans 21 residues. The V gene's germline CDR1 is LGHNA and CDR2 YSLEER. The CDR3 spells CASSQVEDRVLSYYQHTEAFF. The CDR3 DNA reads TGCGCCAGCAGCCAAGTGGAGGACAGGGTCCTTTCCTACTACCAACACACTGAAGCTTTCTTT.

The J gene is TRBJ2-5, the V gene TRBV29-1, with a possible D match to TRBD2 (6 bases). V shed 5 bases and J shed 5 bases, with 15 bases lying between them. This CDR3 region has 13 residues. The germline gives CDR1 SQVTM, CDR2 ANQGSEA. This CDR3 reads CSVRGSVGETQYF. In DNA, the CDR3 is TGCAGCGTTCGGGGGAGTGTAGGTGAGACCCAGTACTTC.

The chain employs TRBV28 and TRBJ2-1; TRBD2 matches at 8 bases. CDR3 length: 15 amino acids. Looked up from germline, CDR1 is MDHEN and CDR2 is SYDVKM. J was trimmed by 7 bases and V by 1 base; bases with no gene match: 6. Here the CDR3 DNA reads TGTGCCAGCAGTTTATCCAGCGGGGGAAGAAATGAGCAGTTCTTC. This codes for CASSLSSGGRNEQFF.

The genes are TRBV5-1 and TRBJ1-1; D not certain. Germline lookup yields CDR1 SGHRS and CDR2 YFSETQ. This CDR3 has 13 residues. The V end lost 0 bases, the J end lost 7 bases, and 10 bases lay between the germline ends. DNA of the CDR3: TGCGCCAGCAGCTTGGAGGCCGTCGATGAAGCTTTCTTT. Its protein product is CASSLEAVDEAFF.

This sequence joins TRBV27 and TRBJ2-7; 8 positions match TRBD2. J lost 0 bases, V lost 6 bases, and 4 bases had no gene match. Germline V lookup: CDR1 MNHEY, CDR2 SMNVEV (reference sequence). The length of the CDR3 is 14 residues. CDR3 sequence (DNA): TGTGCCAGCAGCCCCGGGACTAGCTCCTACGAGCAGTACTTC. Amino acids: CASSPGTSSYEQYF.

By frequency in the sample, this clone is medium-sized. V usage is TRBV9 and J usage is TRBJ2-1, with D possibly being TRBD2 (6 bases). From germline, CDR1 is SGDLS and CDR2 YYNGEE. This CDR3 has 15 residues. V was clipped by 3 bases and J by 6 bases, with 16 bases between them. CDR3 protein: CASSAGLQFPNEQFF. Here the CDR3 DNA reads TGTGCCAGCAGCGCGGGACTCCAGTTCCCCAATGAGCAGTTCTTC.

V gene TRBV27 combines with J gene TRBJ2-7; D unresolved. Germline V gene data show CDR1 as MNHEY and CDR2 as SMNVEV (reference sequence). The CDR3 loop spans 15 amino acids. The V end lost 2 bases, the J end lost 4 bases, and 15 bases lay between the germline ends. CDR3 in amino acids: CASSLKGKRTYEQYF. In DNA, the CDR3 is TGTGCCAGCAGTTTAAAAGGGAAGAGAACGTACGAGCAGTACTTC.

The chain joins TRBV19 to TRBJ1-4; the match to TRBD1 covers 11 bases. CDR3 length: 13 residues. CDR1 and CDR2 from the germline V gene are LNHDA and SQIVND (reference sequence). V dropped 8 bases and J dropped 8; count of bases not matched to a gene: 4. In nucleotides, the CDR3 is TGTGCCAGTGCCCGGGACAGGGGGGAAAAACTGTTTTTT. Its translation is CASARDRGEKLFF. Complete variable domain (other parts from reference TRBV19 and TRBJ1-4): DGGITQSPKYLFRKEGQNVTLSCEQNLNHDAMYWYRQDPGQGLRLIYYSQIVNDFQKGDIAEGYSVSREKKESFPLTVTSAQKNPTAFYLCASARDRGEKLFFGSGTQLSVL.

The rearrangement links TRBV4-2 to TRBJ1-3; the match to TRBD1 covers 7 bases. This CDR3 spans 18 amino acids. V lost 0 bases and J lost 0; bases outside the gene matches: 8. Germline V gene lookup returns CDR1 LGHNA and CDR2 YNFKEQ. CDR3 in amino acids: CASSQDHSGGDSGNTIYF. The CDR3 region has the DNA TGTGCCAGCAGCCAAGACCATTCAGGGGGGGACTCTGGAAACACCATATATTTT.